Listed here are 3 T cell receptor beta chains from one sample, sequenced in a study of T cell clones after liver transplantation. TCRdb keeps only in-frame clones here, not all; method: immunoSEQ multiplex PCR. Of around 100,000 clones detected, roughly four fifths appear once; the ten largest clones hold about 2.8%. The specimen was CD4+ T cells from blood, collected around 48 months after liver transplant. The receptors stem from a human patient who received a liver transplant. Some T cells may trace back to the graft donor.

The chain has TRBV20-1 and TRBJ1-1; the D is unclear. The ends were cut back, 5 bases at V and 8 bases at J, with 12 bases in the middle. Germline V lookup: CDR1 DFQATT, CDR2 SNEGSKA (reference sequence). The CDR3 is 11 residues long. Here the CDR3 reads CSASRTGEAFF. The CDR3, as DNA: TGCAGTGCTTCTCGGACGGGAGAAGCTTTCTTT.

The genes are TRBV19 and TRBJ1-2, with D tentatively TRBD1 (5 bases). CDR1 and CDR2 from the germline V gene are LNHDA and SQIVND (reference sequence). Trimming took 3 bases from V and 8 from J, leaving 16 bases between them. The CDR3 extends over 14 amino acids. The CDR3 reads CASSIRGTVEGYTF. The CDR3 nucleotides are TGTGCCAGTAGTATCCGCGGGACGGTGGAAGGCTACACCTTC. Full variable domain (rest looked up from reference TRBV19 and TRBJ1-2): DGGITQSPKYLFRKEGQNVTLSCEQNLNHDAMYWYRQDPGQGLRLIYYSQIVNDFQKGDIAEGYSVSREKKESFPLTVTSAQKNPTAFYLCASSIRGTVEGYTFGSGTRLTVV.

The chain recombines TRBV5-6 with TRBJ1-4; no firm D call. Trimming left V 4 bases short and J 7 bases short, with 20 bases between. The CDR3 extends over 16 amino acids. CDR1 and CDR2 from the germline V gene are SGHDT and YYEEEE. CDR3 region: CASSLLGETRSEKLFF. The CDR3 coding sequence is TGTGCCAGCAGCCTGCTGGGCGAGACAAGGAGTGAAAAACTGTTTTTT. The entire variable domain, with the rest obtained from reference TRBV5-6 and TRBJ1-4, is as follows: DAGVTQSPTHLIKTRGQQVTLRCSPKSGHDTVSWYQQALGQGPQFIFQYYEEEERQRGNFPDRFSGHQFPNYSSELNVNALLLGDSALYLCASSLLGETRSEKLFFGSGTQLSVL.